This TCR beta chain is drawn from a study of brain T cells in children with intractable seizures. As regards this clone: Its antigen is undetermined.

CDR3 length: 14 amino acids. The germline CDR1 and CDR2 sequences are LGHDT and YNNKEL (reference sequence). V was pared by 6 bases and J by 0 bases, with 8 bases between. Whole-study results and caveats: HCMV serostatus was not known, and viral specificity came from CDR3 similarity only.

TCRdb's table, derived via immunoSEQ multiplex PCR, lists solely in-frame clones and lacks some. Here the sample spans about 80,000 clones, about 90% being singletons. Here the sequenced sample was peripheral blood, taken at surgery. V gene TRBV3-1 (or the pseudogene TRBV3-2) combines with J gene TRBJ2-2; D uncertain. The receptor was derived from a girl aged 2-15 years with Rasmussen encephalitis and intractable seizures. The CDR3 coding sequence is TGTGCCAGCAGGACCAGTGCGAACACCGGGGAGCTGTTTTTT. This translates into CASRTSANTGELFF.